Shown below are 24 T cell receptor beta chains from a single sample sequenced in a study of CD8+ T cells in alopecia areata. Following extraction, RNA underwent reverse transcription to cDNA, which served as the sequencing template. Produced via immunoSEQ multiplex PCR; TCRdb's table is partial and in-frame only. The sample lists 170,000 or so clones, 53% seen once, with 10% to 13% in the top ten. As for treatment: oral pan-JAK inhibitor, 5-10 mg twice daily. The sample was CD8+ T cells sorted from blood, taken at week 24, from a patient treated with tofacitinib. The receptors derive from a human donor with alopecia areata.

This clone has more than one count but fewer than ten. CDR3 in amino acids: CASSLTRDTRSGANVLTF. The CDR3 DNA reads TGTGCCAGCAGTTTAACCCGGGACACCAGGTCTGGGGCCAACGTCCTGACTTTC. The chain joins TRBV27 to TRBJ2-6; tentatively, D is TRBD1 (6 bases). Trimming pared 2 bases from V and 1 base from J, leaving 15 bases between. Germline lookup yields CDR1 MNHEY and CDR2 SMNVEV (reference sequence). The length of the CDR3 is 18 residues. The full variable domain, its missing parts supplied by reference TRBV27 and TRBJ2-6, is EAQVTQNPRYLITVTGKKLTVTCSQNMNHEYMSWYRQDPGLGLRQIYYSMNVEVTDKGDVPEGYKVSRKEKRNFPLILESPSPNQTSLYFCASSLTRDTRSGANVLTFGAGSRLTVL.

This sequence joins TRBV13 and TRBJ2-5; 8 bases are shared with TRBD2. J lost 5 bases, V lost 4 bases, and 6 bases had no gene match. The CDR3 has 14 amino acids. In germline, CDR1 is PRHDT, CDR2 FYEKMQ (reference sequence). For the CDR3, the DNA is TGTGCCAGCAGCTCCAGCGGGGGAGGTGAGACCCAGTACTTC. As protein: CASSSSGGGETQYF.

The chain recombines TRBV13 with TRBJ1-1; 8 positions agree with TRBD1. Germline CDR1 is PRHDT and CDR2 is FYEKMQ (reference sequence). The CDR3 covers 15 residues. V gave up 5 bases and J gave up 1 base; unmatched junction bases: 6. DNA of the CDR3: TGTGCCAGCAGCCCACCCGGGACAGGGAACACTGAAGCTTTCTTT. This encodes CASSPPGTGNTEAFF.

This clone was seen only a few times. This rearrangement joins TRBV11-1 to TRBJ2-1; 9 bases match TRBD2. V trimming: 4 bases; J trimming: 8 bases; junction bases outside the gene matches: 9. The CDR3 contains 15 residues. Germline V lookup: CDR1 SGHAT, CDR2 FQDESV (reference sequence). CDR3 region: CASSWGTSRTYEQFF. CDR3 nucleotides: TGTGCCAGCAGCTGGGGGACTAGCAGGACATATGAGCAGTTCTTC.

J is TRBJ1-2 and V is TRBV5-1; 9 bases match TRBD1. Germline lookup yields CDR1 SGHRS and CDR2 YFSETQ. This CDR3 has 18 amino acids. The trim removed 4 bases at V and 6 bases at J, leaving 19 bases unmatched. The CDR3 nucleotides are TGCGCCAGCAGCAAGGGACAGGGAGAAGTTTCTGTCAACAATGGCTACACCTTC. Its protein is CASSKGQGEVSVNNGYTF.

This clone has more than one count but fewer than ten. The V and J genes are TRBV12-5 and TRBJ2-1, with unresolved D. This CDR3 region has 11 residues. Trimming took 1 base from V and 9 from J, leaving 4 bases between them. The germline gives CDR1 LGHNT, CDR2 FRNRAP. CDR3 loop: CASGLGREQFF. Here the CDR3 DNA reads TGTGCTAGTGGTTTGGGGCGTGAGCAGTTCTTC.

This chain joins TRBV19 and TRBJ1-1, with 9 bases aligning to TRBD1. J gave up 5 bases and V 5 bases, and 6 bases lay outside the gene matches. Germline loops: CDR1 LNHDA, CDR2 SQIVND (reference sequence). This CDR3 has 14 residues. CDR3 nucleotide sequence: TGTGCCAGTAGTCCACAGGGGGCTTTAACTGAAGCTTTCTTT. Amino acid sequence: CASSPQGALTEAFF. Based on the CDR3 plus reference TRBV19 and TRBJ1-1, the full variable domain is DGGITQSPKYLFRKEGQNVTLSCEQNLNHDAMYWYRQDPGQGLRLIYYSQIVNDFQKGDIAEGYSVSREKKESFPLTVTSAQKNPTAFYLCASSPQGALTEAFFGQGTRLTVV.

A single count supports this clone. The rearrangement joins TRBV30 to TRBJ1-4; the match to TRBD1 covers 10 bases. The V segment lost 4 bases and the J segment 8 bases; nucleotides outside the gene matches: 7. CDR3 length: 14 residues. The germline V gene encodes CDR1 GTSNPN and CDR2 SVGIG (reference sequence). For the CDR3, the DNA is TGTGCCTGGACTCTTGGGACAGGGGAGGAAAAACTGTTTTTT. This sequence encodes CAWTLGTGEEKLFF.

The chain combines TRBV11-3 with TRBJ2-2; 7 bases fit TRBD1. Germline V lookup: CDR1 SGHNT, CDR2 YENEEA. The CDR3 has 17 residues. V was clipped by 0 bases and J by 1 base; unmatched bases: 5. The chain's CDR3 is CASSLDGRTGNTGELFF. DNA for the CDR3: TGTGCCAGCAGCTTAGATGGACGGACAGGGAACACCGGGGAGCTGTTTTTT. Full variable domain (missing parts from reference TRBV11-3 and TRBJ2-2): EAGVVQSPRYKIIEKKQPVAFWCNPISGHNTLYWYLQNLGQGPELLIRYENEEAVDDSQLPKDRFSAERLKGVDSTLKIQPAELGDSAVYLCASSLDGRTGNTGELFFGEGSRLTVL.

The V gene is TRBV5-4, the J gene TRBJ1-4; D gene ambiguous. Germline values: CDR1 SGHNT, CDR2 YYREEE (reference sequence). This CDR3 has 15 residues. Between the trimmed V and J ends, which lost 0 bases and 0 bases, there was a span of 6 bases. CDR3: CASSLGQATNEKLFF. The CDR3 DNA follows: TGTGCCAGCAGCTTGGGGCAGGCAACTAATGAAAAACTGTTTTTT.

A note on this clone: This CDR3 is also generated by other DNA sequences in the sample. This chain uses TRBV30 with TRBJ1-1, with D hard to call. CDR3 length: 13 amino acids. The V gene lost 0 bases and the J gene lost 0 bases, with 5 bases spanning the gap. Germline V gives CDR1 GTSNPN, CDR2 SVGIG (reference sequence). CDR3 residues: CAWSVGMNTEAFF. The CDR3 coding sequence is TGTGCCTGGAGTGTAGGGATGAACACTGAAGCTTTCTTT. The whole variable domain, filled in from reference TRBV30 and TRBJ1-1, reads SQTIHQWPATLVQPVGSPLSLECTVEGTSNPNLYWYRQAAGRGLQLLFYSVGIGQISSEVPQNLSASRPQDRQFILSSKKLLLSDSGFYLCAWSVGMNTEAFFGQGTRLTVV.

The chain recombines TRBV13 with TRBJ1-2; the D is unclear. The germline V gene has CDR1 PRHDT and CDR2 FYEKMQ (reference sequence). V lost 0 bases and J lost 2, with 7 bases in between. The CDR3 contains 14 residues. CDR3 residues: CASSLGSTNYGYTF. The CDR3 DNA is TGTGCCAGCAGCTTAGGCAGTACCAACTATGGCTACACCTTC.

The chain combines TRBV7-9 with TRBJ2-3; 8 nucleotides agree with TRBD2. The CDR3 is made up of 16 amino acids. The V gene end was trimmed by 4 bases and the J gene end by 2 bases; junction bases not matched to a gene: 8. Germline V lookup: CDR1 SEHNR, CDR2 FQNEAQ (reference sequence). CDR3 in DNA: TGTGCCAGCAGCTCCAACCCTAGCGGGTTCACAGATACGCAGTATTTT. This codes for CASSSNPSGFTDTQYF.

The chain recombines TRBV5-6 with TRBJ1-5; D is unresolved. Germline CDR1 SGHDT, CDR2 YYEEEE. This CDR3 region has 12 residues. V dropped 0 bases and J dropped 4 bases, with 2 bases sitting between them. CDR3 amino acids: CASSLANQPQHF. In DNA, the CDR3 is TGTGCCAGCAGCTTGGCTAATCAGCCCCAGCATTTT.

The CDR3 is CASSPGLDAGNTGELFF. DNA of the CDR3: TGTGCCAGCAGCCCAGGATTGGACGCGGGGAACACCGGGGAGCTGTTTTTT. The rearrangement links TRBV9 to TRBJ2-2; D is possibly TRBD2 (5 bases). The germline gives CDR1 SGDLS, CDR2 YYNGEE. The CDR3 runs 17 residues. Between the trimmed V and J ends, which lost 4 bases and 1 base, there was a span of 17 bases. Based on the CDR3 plus reference TRBV9 and TRBJ2-2, the full variable domain is DSGVTQTPKHLITATGQRVTLRCSPRSGDLSVYWYQQSLDQGLQFLIQYYNGEERAKGNILERFSAQQFPDLHSELNLSSLELGDSALYFCASSPGLDAGNTGELFFGEGSRLTVL.

This clone has more than one count but fewer than ten. The chain couples TRBV10-3 to TRBJ2-7; 7 nucleotides align to TRBD1. The J segment lost 0 bases and the V segment lost 6 bases, leaving 8 bases of the junction unmatched. The CDR3 runs to 15 residues. Germline assignment: CDR1 ENHRY and CDR2 SYGVKD. In DNA, the CDR3 is TGTGCCATCAGGGTGGGGACAGTTGACTCCTACGAGCAGTACTTC. Its translation is CAIRVGTVDSYEQYF.

This clone showed up just once. This chain links TRBV13 with TRBJ1-4, with D possibly matching TRBD1 (6 bases). V was trimmed by 4 bases and J by 5 bases, leaving 11 bases between them. The CDR3 consists of 14 residues. Per germline, CDR1 PRHDT and CDR2 FYEKMQ (reference sequence). The CDR3 sequence is CASSSKRGNEKLFF. DNA for the CDR3: TGTGCCAGCAGCTCCAAGAGGGGGAATGAAAAACTGTTTTTT.

This chain links TRBV7-9 with TRBJ2-7; D is unclear. V lost 1 base and J lost 3, with 10 bases in between. The CDR3 sequence is 14 residues long. Germline V gene lookup returns CDR1 SEHNR and CDR2 FQNEAQ (reference sequence). This CDR3 is CASSLDITGYEQYF. The DNA of the CDR3 is TGTGCCAGCAGCTTAGATATCACGGGCTACGAGCAGTACTTC.

This chain connects TRBV12-5 to TRBJ2-7; TRBD2 might be the D (6 bases). The CDR3 runs 16 residues. Germline V gives CDR1 LGHNT, CDR2 FRNRAP. V lost 1 base, J lost 5 bases, and 18 bases lay in between. For the CDR3, the DNA is TGTGCTAGTGGTTTGGACCTAACGGATAGCGGCCACGAGCAGTACTTC. Protein sequence: CASGLDLTDSGHEQYF.

This chain uses TRBV7-3 with TRBJ1-6, with D possibly being TRBD1 (5 bases). The CDR3 consists of 15 residues. Germline-derived CDR1 and CDR2 are SGHTA and FQGTGA. Trimming took 5 bases from V and 9 from J, leaving 17 bases between them. The CDR3, as DNA: TGTGCCAGCAGCCTCCACAGGATGGAACGTTCACCCCTCCACTTT. Its protein is CASSLHRMERSPLHF.

The sample holds a few counts of this clone. This chain connects TRBV4-3 to TRBJ1-1, with 7 nucleotides matching TRBD1. Germline trimming cut 3 bases from V and 5 bases from J; bases unmatched to any gene: 6. Germline CDR1 is LGHNA and CDR2 is YSLEER. The CDR3 extends over 14 amino acids. CDR3 sequence: CASSQTGMDTEAFF. The CDR3, as DNA: TGCGCCAGCAGCCAGACAGGGATGGATACTGAAGCTTTCTTT.

The chain has TRBV2 and TRBJ1-2, with 10 nucleotides matching TRBD1. From germline, CDR1 is SNHLY and CDR2 FYNNEI. This CDR3 is 14 amino acids long. The V gene end was trimmed by 7 bases and the J gene end by 12 bases; junction bases not matched to a gene: 14. The CDR3 reads CASKITGQGCCDTF. In DNA form, the CDR3 reads TGTGCCAGCAAAATAACGGGACAGGGGTGTTGCGACACCTTC.

The genes are TRBV27 and TRBJ2-7, with a weak D call TRBD2 (6 bases). CDR3 length: 15 residues. The germline V gene encodes CDR1 MNHEY and CDR2 SMNVEV (reference sequence). The V end lost 0 bases, the J end lost 1 base, and 10 bases lay between the germline ends. The CDR3 DNA reads as TGTGCCAGCAGTTTATCGGGGGGTAGGTCCTACGAGCAGTACTTC. Amino acids: CASSLSGGRSYEQYF.

The J gene is TRBJ2-6, the V gene TRBV7-9; TRBD1 agrees at 9 bases. Germline V gene lookup returns CDR1 SEHNR and CDR2 FQNEAQ (reference sequence). The CDR3 contains 18 residues. The V and J ends lost 2 bases and 4 bases, in that order; junction bases with no gene match: 9. This CDR3 is CASSLLGQGAGGANVLTF. The CDR3 DNA follows: TGTGCCAGCAGCTTATTGGGACAGGGCGCGGGAGGGGCCAACGTCCTGACTTTC.